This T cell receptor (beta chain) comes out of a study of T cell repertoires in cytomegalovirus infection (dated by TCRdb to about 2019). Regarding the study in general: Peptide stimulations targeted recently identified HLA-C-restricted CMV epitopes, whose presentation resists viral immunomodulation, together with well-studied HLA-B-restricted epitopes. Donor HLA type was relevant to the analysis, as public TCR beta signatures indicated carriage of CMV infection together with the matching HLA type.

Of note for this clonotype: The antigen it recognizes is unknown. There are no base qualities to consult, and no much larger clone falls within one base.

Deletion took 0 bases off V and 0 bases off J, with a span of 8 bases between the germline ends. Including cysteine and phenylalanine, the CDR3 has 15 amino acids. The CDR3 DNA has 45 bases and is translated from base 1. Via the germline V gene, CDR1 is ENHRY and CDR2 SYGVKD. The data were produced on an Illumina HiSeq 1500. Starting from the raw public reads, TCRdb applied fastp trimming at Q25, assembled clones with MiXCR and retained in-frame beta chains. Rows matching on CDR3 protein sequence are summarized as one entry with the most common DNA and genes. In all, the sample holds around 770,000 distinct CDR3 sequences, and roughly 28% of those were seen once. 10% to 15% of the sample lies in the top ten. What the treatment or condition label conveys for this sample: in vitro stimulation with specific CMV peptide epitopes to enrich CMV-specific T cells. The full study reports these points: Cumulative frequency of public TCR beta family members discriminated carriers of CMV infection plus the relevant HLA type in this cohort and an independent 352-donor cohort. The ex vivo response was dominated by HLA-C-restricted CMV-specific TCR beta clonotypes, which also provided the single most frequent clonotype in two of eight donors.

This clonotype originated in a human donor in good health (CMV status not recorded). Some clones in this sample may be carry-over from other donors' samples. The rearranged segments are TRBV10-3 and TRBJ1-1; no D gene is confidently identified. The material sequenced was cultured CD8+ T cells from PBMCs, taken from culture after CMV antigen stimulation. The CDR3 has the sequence CAISESGSLNTEAFF. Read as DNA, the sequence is TGTGCCATCAGTGAGTCTGGCAGCCTGAACACTGAAGCTTTCTTT.